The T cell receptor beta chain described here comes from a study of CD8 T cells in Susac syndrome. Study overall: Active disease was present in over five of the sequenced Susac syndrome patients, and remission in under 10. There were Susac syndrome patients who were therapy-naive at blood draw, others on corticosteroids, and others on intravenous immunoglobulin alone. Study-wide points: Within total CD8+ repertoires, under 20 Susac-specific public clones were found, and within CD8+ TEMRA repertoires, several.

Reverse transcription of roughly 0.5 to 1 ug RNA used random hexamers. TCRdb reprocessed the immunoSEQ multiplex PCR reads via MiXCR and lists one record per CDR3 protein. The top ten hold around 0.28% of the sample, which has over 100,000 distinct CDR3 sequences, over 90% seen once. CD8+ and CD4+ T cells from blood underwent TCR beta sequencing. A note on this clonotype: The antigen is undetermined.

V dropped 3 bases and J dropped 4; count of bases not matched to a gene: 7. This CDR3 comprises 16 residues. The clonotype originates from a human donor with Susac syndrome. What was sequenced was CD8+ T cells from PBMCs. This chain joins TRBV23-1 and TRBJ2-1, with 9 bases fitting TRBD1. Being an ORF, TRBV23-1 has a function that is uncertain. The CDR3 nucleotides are TGCGCCAGCAGTCACACAGGGGGCTGTCAGTACAATGAGCAGTTCTTC. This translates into CASSHTGGCQYNEQFF.